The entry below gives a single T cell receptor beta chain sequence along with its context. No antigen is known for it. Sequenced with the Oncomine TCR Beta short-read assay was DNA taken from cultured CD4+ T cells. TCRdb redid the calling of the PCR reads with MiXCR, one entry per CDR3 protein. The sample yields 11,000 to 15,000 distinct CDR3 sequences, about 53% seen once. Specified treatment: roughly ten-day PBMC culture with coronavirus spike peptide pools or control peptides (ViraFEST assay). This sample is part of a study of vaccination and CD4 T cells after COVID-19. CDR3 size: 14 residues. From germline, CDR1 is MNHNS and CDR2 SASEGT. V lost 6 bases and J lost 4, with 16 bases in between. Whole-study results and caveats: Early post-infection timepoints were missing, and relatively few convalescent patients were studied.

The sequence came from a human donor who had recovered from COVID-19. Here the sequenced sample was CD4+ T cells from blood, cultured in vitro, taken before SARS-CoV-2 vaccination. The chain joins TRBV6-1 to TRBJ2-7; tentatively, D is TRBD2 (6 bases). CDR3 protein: CASRKAGAGYEQYF. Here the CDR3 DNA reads TGTGCCAGCAGAAAAGCGGGTGCTGGGTACGAGCAGTACTTC.